These 17 T cell receptor beta chains originate from one sample sequenced in a study of beta chain features in type 1 diabetes. General study findings and limits: For Type 1 diabetes patients, all four CD4+ subsets carried TCRB CDR3s that were moderately but significantly shorter.

These receptors are not linked to any known antigen. Expressed TCRB transcripts were sequenced, since all the RNA that had been isolated was reverse transcribed. Only in-frame clones appear in the TCRdb table, and some are missing; sequencing was by immunoSEQ multiplex PCR. The repertoire holds a few hundred thousand clones, with 11% to 15% as singletons. The sample comprised naive CD4+ T cells from blood. These receptors were taken from a man aged 25-45 years with type 1 diabetes.

V is TRBV2 and J is TRBJ2-3; 9 nucleotides agree with TRBD2. Germline V gene data show CDR1 as SNHLY and CDR2 as FYNNEI. CDR3 length: 16 amino acids. Trimming removed 4 bases from V and 5 bases from J; junction bases left unmatched: 10. The CDR3 DNA follows: TGTGCCAGCAGTGCACGCGGCGGGGGGGCCGGAGATACGCAGTATTTT. This gives the protein CASSARGGGAGDTQYF.

The chain combines TRBV28 with TRBJ2-7, with 11 bases matching TRBD2. Germline CDR1 and CDR2: MDHEN and SYDVKM. This CDR3 has 15 residues. Losses at the gene ends were 5 bases for V and 13 bases for J; bases not matched to a gene: 16. The CDR3 here is CASSPGDNGLAGVYF. CDR3 coding DNA: TGTGCCAGCAGTCCCGGGGACAACGGACTAGCGGGTGTCTACTTC.

This clone was counted a few times. The chain recombines TRBV5-1 with TRBJ2-1; 8 bases map to TRBD1. The CDR3 runs to 14 residues. Germline V gene sequence: CDR1 SGHRS, CDR2 YFSETQ. Trimming removed 5 bases from V and 8 bases from J; junction bases left unmatched: 9. The CDR3 DNA follows: TGCGCCAGCAGGTTCCCCGGCAGGGGGCATGAGCAGTTCTTC. This gives the protein CASRFPGRGHEQFF. Together with reference TRBV5-1 and TRBJ2-1, the CDR3 gives the full variable domain: KAGVTQTPRYLIKTRGQQVTLSCSPISGHRSVSWYQQTPGQGLQFLFEYFSETQRNKGNFPGRFSGRQFSNSRSEMNVSTLELGDSALYLCASRFPGRGHEQFFGPGTRLTVL.

The chain couples TRBV2 to TRBJ2-3; D is undetermined. The CDR3 has 13 amino acids. The V end lost 7 bases, the J end lost 6 bases, and 14 bases lay between the germline ends. Germline values: CDR1 SNHLY, CDR2 FYNNEI. CDR3 protein: CASTFRRVDTQYF. The CDR3 coding sequence is TGTGCCAGCACTTTCCGACGGGTGGATACGCAGTATTTT.

This clone was seen a handful of times. In DNA form, the CDR3 reads TGCGCCAGTCAACAGGGGACTAATGAAAAACTGTTTTTT. Protein: CASQQGTNEKLFF. The rearrangement uses TRBV5-1 and TRBJ1-4; the match to TRBD1 covers 7 bases. CDR1 is SGHRS and CDR2 is YFSETQ in the germline V gene. Germline trimming cut 8 bases from V and 2 bases from J; bases unmatched to any gene: 3. There are 13 residues in the CDR3.

V and J are TRBV6-5 and TRBJ2-1; D may be TRBD2 (5 bases). Germline lookup yields CDR1 MNHEY and CDR2 SVGAGI. Trimming shortened V by 5 bases and J by 7 bases, and 15 bases separated the two germline ends. This CDR3 spans 14 amino acids. The CDR3 loop reads CASSRGLGWNEQFF. DNA for the CDR3: TGTGCCAGCAGTAGAGGACTGGGTTGGAATGAGCAGTTCTTC.

The chain couples TRBV12-5 to TRBJ2-2, with a weak D call TRBD1 (5 bases). V lost 5 bases and J 1 base, leaving 11 bases between the germline ends. Germline CDR1 and CDR2: LGHNT and FRNRAP. The CDR3 runs to 15 residues. The CDR3 spells CASGRGQRNTGELFF. CDR3 coding DNA: TGTGCTAGTGGTCGCGGACAAAGGAACACCGGGGAGCTGTTTTTT.

In this sample, this clone turned up a few times. The rearrangement links TRBV14 to TRBJ2-2; D might be TRBD1 (6 bases). Germline CDR1 and CDR2: SGHDN and FVKESK. The CDR3 consists of 13 residues. The ends were cut back, 5 bases at V and 7 bases at J, with 11 bases in the middle. CDR3 in DNA: TGTGCCAGCAGCGGGGACATTGGCGGGGAGCTGTTTTTT. Translation: CASSGDIGGELFF.

This chain links TRBV27 with TRBJ2-7; TRBD2 is a possible D gene (5 bases). Germline values: CDR1 MNHEY, CDR2 SMNVEV (reference sequence). The CDR3 extends over 17 amino acids. The ends were cut back, 3 bases at V and 0 bases at J, with 18 bases in the middle. Here the CDR3 reads CASSFSQATGSSYEQYF. In DNA, the CDR3 is TGTGCCAGCAGTTTCAGCCAGGCCACGGGGAGCTCCTACGAGCAGTACTTC.

This clone showed up just a few times. The chain employs TRBV11-2 and TRBJ2-7; 7 nucleotides align to TRBD2. The CDR3 spans 14 residues. Germline V gene lookup returns CDR1 SGHAT and CDR2 FQNNGV. V trimming: 3 bases; J trimming: 2 bases; junction bases outside the gene matches: 4. Here the CDR3 DNA reads TGTGCCAGCAGCTTGGGGGGGTACACCTACGAGCAGTACTTC. This gives the protein CASSLGGYTYEQYF.

A few counts support this clone. This chain joins TRBV9 and TRBJ1-6, with D uncertain. In germline, CDR1 is SGDLS, CDR2 YYNGEE. The CDR3 runs to 14 residues. V was pared by 0 bases and J by 9 bases, with 10 bases between. The CDR3: CASSVGPRGSPLHF. The CDR3 nucleotides are TGTGCCAGCAGCGTAGGACCCCGGGGTTCACCCCTCCACTTT.

The chain couples TRBV18 to TRBJ2-5, with D perhaps matching TRBD2 (6 bases). Between the trimmed V and J ends, which lost 5 bases and 2 bases, there was a span of 9 bases. Germline values: CDR1 KGHSH, CDR2 LQKENI. This CDR3 is 13 amino acids long. The CDR3 DNA reads TGTGCCAGCTCAGGGACTCAACAAGAGACCCAGTACTTC. As protein: CASSGTQQETQYF.

The V and J genes are TRBV9 and TRBJ1-1; 8 bases align to TRBD1. Germline loops: CDR1 SGDLS, CDR2 YYNGEE. This CDR3 is built from 14 residues. The V gene end was trimmed by 4 bases and the J gene end by 8 bases; junction bases not matched to a gene: 10. The CDR3 DNA sequence: TGTGCCAGCAGCTCAAGGACAGGGATGGCGGAAGCTTTCTTT. Translating it yields CASSSRTGMAEAFF.

The CDR3 reads CASCSITGTPVGELFF. The CDR3 nucleotides read TGTGCCAGCTGTTCCATAACCGGGACTCCCGTCGGGGAGCTGTTTTTT. The chain employs TRBV6-5 and TRBJ2-2; tentatively, D is TRBD2 (6 bases). V was cut by 8 bases and J by 7 bases, with 23 bases left in between. This CDR3 is built from 16 residues. Per germline, CDR1 MNHEY and CDR2 SVGAGI.

This clone was counted between two and nine times. The genes are TRBV7-9 and TRBJ1-1; 7 nucleotides agree with TRBD1. The V and J ends lost 3 bases and 5 bases, in that order; junction bases with no gene match: 9. The length of the CDR3 is 15 residues. CDR1 and CDR2 (germline): SEHNR, FQNEAQ (reference sequence). Here the CDR3 reads CASSFYSGGSTEAFF. CDR3 coding DNA: TGTGCCAGCAGCTTTTATTCAGGGGGGAGTACTGAAGCTTTCTTT.

J is TRBJ1-2 and V is TRBV18, with 7 nucleotides matching TRBD1. The V gene end was trimmed by 3 bases and the J gene end by 7 bases; junction bases not matched to a gene: 2. This CDR3 has 12 residues. Germline V gives CDR1 KGHSH, CDR2 LQKENI. The DNA of the CDR3 is TGTGCCAGCTCACCGCAGGGGGGTGGCTACACCTTC. Its translation: CASSPQGGGYTF.

The chain carries TRBV2 and TRBJ1-2; D perhaps matches TRBD1 (5 bases). Germline V CDR1 and CDR2: SNHLY, FYNNEI. CDR3 length: 14 amino acids. V lost 11 bases, J lost 3 bases, and 19 bases lay in between. CDR3 protein: CAGADQQPDYGYTF. CDR3 DNA: TGTGCCGGGGCGGACCAGCAACCTGACTATGGCTACACCTTC.